Presented here are 18 T cell receptor beta chains from one specimen sequenced in a study of blood T cell repertoires in COVID-19. Assay used: immunoSEQ multiplex PCR; TCRdb lists only in-frame clones, some missing. The sample carries about 400,000 clones, around 89% recorded once. The source material was peripheral blood. These receptors were obtained from a man in his forties with acute or convalescent COVID-19.

CDR3 protein: CASSIQGTPGEQYF. The DNA for the CDR3 is TGTGCCAGTAGTATCCAGGGGACCCCGGGGGAGCAGTACTTC. The chain recombines TRBV19 with TRBJ2-7; D perhaps matches TRBD1 (6 bases). Germline CDR1 reads LNHDA; CDR2 reads SQIVND (reference sequence). The CDR3 sequence is 14 residues long. Trimming took off 3 bases at V and 7 bases at J, with 16 bases between the two ends.

This clone was counted a few times. The genes are TRBV2 and TRBJ1-3; TRBD1 matches 9 bases. Per germline, CDR1 SNHLY and CDR2 FYNNEI. The CDR3 is 14 residues long. V shed 10 bases, J shed 2 bases, and the junction held 6 bases outside the gene matches. In nucleotides, the CDR3 is TGTGCCACGTCCCGGGACAGGGCTGGAAACACCATATATTTT. Protein product: CATSRDRAGNTIYF. Complete variable domain (other parts from reference TRBV2 and TRBJ1-3): EPEVTQTPSHQVTQMGQEVILRCVPISNHLYFYWYRQILGQKVEFLVSFYNNEISEKSEIFDDQFSVERPDGSNFTLKIRSTKLEDSAMYFCATSRDRAGNTIYFGEGSWLTVV.

The DNA for the CDR3 is TGTGCCAGCAGCCACCATCTGAAAGGGACAGGGGGCACGAACACTGAAGCTTTCTTT. Amino acid sequence: CASSHHLKGTGGTNTEAFF. The rearrangement links TRBV7-9 to TRBJ1-1; 12 nucleotides match TRBD1. Per germline, CDR1 SEHNR and CDR2 FQNEAQ (reference sequence). The CDR3 covers 19 residues. The junction had 14 bases not matched to a gene; V was cut back by 5 bases and J by 1 base.

This chain links TRBV7-8 with TRBJ2-2, with TRBD1 matching 9 bases. This CDR3 comprises 17 residues. V lost 2 bases, J lost 7 bases, and 11 bases stayed unmatched. Germline V CDR1 and CDR2: SGHVS, FQNEAQ. CDR3 DNA sequence: TGTGCCAGCAGCTTATACAGGGGGCGCCTTAAGGGCGGGGAGCTGTTTTTT. Amino acids: CASSLYRGRLKGGELFF.

The chain couples TRBV10-3 to TRBJ1-1; 8 bases map to TRBD1. This CDR3 region has 16 residues. V was pared by 7 bases and J by 1 base, with 11 bases of the junction left unmatched. In germline, CDR1 is ENHRY, CDR2 SYGVKD. The CDR3 DNA follows: TGTGCCATCAACCCAGGACAGGGACGGAGGAACACTGAAGCTTTCTTT. It specifies CAINPGQGRRNTEAFF.

This rearrangement joins TRBV11-2 to TRBJ1-6; D perhaps matches TRBD1 (5 bases). CDR3 length: 15 residues. The V gene lost 2 bases and the J gene lost 7 bases, with 12 bases spanning the gap. Germline V lookup: CDR1 SGHAT, CDR2 FQNNGV. The CDR3 nucleotides are TGTGCCAGCAGCTTATATGGAGGGACCAATTCACCCCTCCACTTT. Amino acids: CASSLYGGTNSPLHF.

V is TRBV5-6 and J is TRBJ1-4, with 7 positions matching TRBD1. V dropped 1 base and J dropped 8; count of bases not matched to a gene: 8. There are 15 residues in the CDR3. CDR1 is SGHDT and CDR2 is YYEEEE in the germline V gene. This CDR3 reads CASSLLATGPEKLFF. CDR3 sequence (DNA): TGTGCCAGCAGCTTGCTTGCGACAGGGCCCGAAAAACTGTTTTTT.

The chain has TRBV27 and TRBJ2-7, with 7 bases that match TRBD2. The V and J ends lost 6 bases and 4 bases, in that order; junction bases with no gene match: 18. This CDR3 has 17 amino acids. Germline CDR1 reads MNHEY; CDR2 reads SMNVEV (reference sequence). This CDR3 reads CASSPEWGGAFVYEQYF. DNA of the CDR3: TGTGCCAGCAGCCCAGAGTGGGGAGGGGCCTTTGTTTACGAGCAGTACTTC.

This clone was detected only once. The rearrangement joins TRBV3-1 (or the pseudogene TRBV3-2) to TRBJ2-3, with 11 bases identical to TRBD2. With 4 bases clipped from V and 7 bases from J, the junction kept 13 bases outside the gene matches. The V gene's germline CDR1 is LGHDT and CDR2 YNNKEL (reference sequence). There are 17 residues in the CDR3. CDR3 region: CASSLGISGGAVNTQYF. CDR3 coding DNA: TGTGCCAGCAGCCTTGGGATTAGCGGGGGGGCCGTAAATACGCAGTATTTT.

The genes are TRBV5-1 and TRBJ1-1; D not resolved. The CDR3 covers 14 residues. In germline, CDR1 is SGHRS, CDR2 YFSETQ. V was cut by 4 bases and J by 1 base, with 11 bases left in between. The CDR3 DNA is TGCGCCAGCAGCCCGGGTGGAGGGAACACTGAAGCTTTCTTT. Its protein is CASSPGGGNTEAFF.

The CDR3 is CASSPHRGTDTQYF. The CDR3 DNA is TGTGCCAGCAGTCCCCATCGGGGCACAGATACGCAGTATTTT. The chain joins TRBV6-2 or TRBV6-3 to TRBJ2-3, with no clear D. CDR3 length: 14 residues. V lost 5 bases to trimming and J lost 1 base, with 10 bases between them. Germline assignment: CDR1 MNHEY and CDR2 SVGEGT.

This chain links TRBV5-1 with TRBJ1-3; no clear D. Germline V gene lookup returns CDR1 SGHRS and CDR2 YFSETQ. The CDR3 loop spans 16 amino acids. V was pared by 0 bases and J by 0 bases, with 10 bases between. CDR3 loop: CASSLEGANSGNTIYF. The CDR3 nucleotides are TGCGCCAGCAGCTTGGAGGGAGCTAACTCTGGAAACACCATATATTTT. Combining the CDR3 with reference TRBV5-1 and TRBJ1-3 gives the whole variable domain KAGVTQTPRYLIKTRGQQVTLSCSPISGHRSVSWYQQTPGQGLQFLFEYFSETQRNKGNFPGRFSGRQFSNSRSEMNVSTLELGDSALYLCASSLEGANSGNTIYFGEGSWLTVV.

This chain joins TRBV28 and TRBJ2-4; D perhaps matches TRBD2 (7 bases). This CDR3 region has 16 residues. CDR1 and CDR2 from the germline V gene are MDHEN and SYDVKM. V lost 2 bases to trimming and J lost 0 bases, with 11 bases between them. The CDR3 DNA is TGTGCCAGCAGTTTAAGTCGGGGGGCAGCCAAAAACATTCAGTACTTC. Translating gives CASSLSRGAAKNIQYF. Variable domain in full (rest from reference TRBV28 and TRBJ2-4): DVKVTQSSRYLVKRTGEKVFLECVQDMDHENMFWYRQDPGLGLRLIYFSYDVKMKEKGDIPEGYSVSREKKERFSLILESASTNQTSMYLCASSLSRGAAKNIQYFGAGTRLSVL.

V usage is TRBV6-6 and J usage is TRBJ2-5, with D perhaps TRBD1 (6 bases). V was cut by 7 bases and J by 3 bases, with 12 bases left in between. From germline, CDR1 is MNHNY and CDR2 SVGAGI (reference sequence). This CDR3 has 13 residues. The CDR3 sequence is CASNLDSEETQYF. CDR3 DNA sequence: TGTGCCAGCAACCTGGACAGTGAAGAGACCCAGTACTTC.

CDR3 DNA sequence: TGTGCCAGCAAGGCGGCAGGGGGCACCTACGAGCAGTACTTC. Encoded protein: CASKAAGGTYEQYF. The chain combines TRBV28 with TRBJ2-7, with 8 bases that match TRBD1. CDR3 size: 14 residues. V shed 7 bases and J 2 bases; nucleotides not matched to a gene: 7. Germline assignment: CDR1 MDHEN and CDR2 SYDVKM.

The chain recombines TRBV4-1 with TRBJ2-7, with TRBD2 as a possible D gene (6 bases). This CDR3 has 13 residues. Germline assignment: CDR1 MGHRA and CDR2 YSYEKL. V was shortened by 1 base and J by 7 bases, with 11 bases between the two germline ends. The CDR3 loop is CASSQVPGVEQYF. CDR3 DNA: TGCGCCAGCAGCCAAGTTCCGGGGGTGGAGCAGTACTTC.

V and J are TRBV19 and TRBJ2-2; perhaps TRBD1 as D (6 bases). V was pared by 0 bases and J by 5 bases, with 28 bases between. There are 21 residues in the CDR3. The germline V gene encodes CDR1 LNHDA and CDR2 SQIVND (reference sequence). Here the CDR3 reads CASSIDFRQGTFLAKTGELFF. DNA of the CDR3: TGTGCCAGTAGTATAGATTTCCGGCAGGGGACCTTCCTGGCCAAAACCGGGGAGCTGTTTTTT.

The chain links TRBV19 to TRBJ1-5; a weak D match, TRBD1 (5 bases). CDR3 length equals 16 residues. Germline-derived CDR1 and CDR2 are LNHDA and SQIVND (reference sequence). V was clipped by 1 base and J by 4 bases, with 14 bases between them. CDR3 DNA sequence: TGTGCCAGTAGTATAGGGAGGGGTCCCATTAATCAGCCCCAGCATTTT. Its protein is CASSIGRGPINQPQHF.